This is a list of T cell receptor beta chains from one sample in a study of regulatory T cells in long-lasting Graves disease. TCRdb ran MiXCR on the multiplex PCR reads and lists one entry per CDR3 protein. Of 400,000 to 500,000 distinct CDR3 sequences detected, around 21% appear once; the ten largest clones hold under 9%. The sequenced sample was peripheral blood mononuclear cells (PBMCs), obtained when the disease was refractory, from a patient treated with antithyroid drugs. These receptors originate from a female donor with Graves disease. Each CDR3 is given with its conserved first and last residue. The D gene is left open where the match is weak. Size is omitted from some rows. Given values are once, few, many or a class for expanded clones.

12	TRBV11-2	many	TRBJ1-1	NA	CASSLGTPEAFF	TGTGCCAGCAGCTTAGGGACACCTGAAGCTTTCTTT
14	TRBV20-1	many	TRBJ2-1	TRBD2	CSARRLAVDNEQFF	TGCAGTGCTAGGAGACTAGCGGTCGACAATGAGCAGTTCTTC
15	TRBV19	once	TRBJ2-7	TRBD1	CASSRTGGNPYEQYF	TGTGCCAGTAGCAGGACAGGGGGCAACCCCTACGAGCAGTACTTC
14	TRBV18	few	TRBJ1-2	TRBD1	CASSPGDRGHGYTF	TGTGCCAGCTCACCAGGGGACAGGGGGCACGGCTACACCTTC
14	TRBV2	NA	TRBJ2-3	NA	CASSLLDFTDTQYF	TGTGCCAGCAGTCTCCTGGACTTCACAGATACGCAGTATTTT
15	TRBV28	NA	TRBJ2-1	NA	CASRPQGWSYNEQFF	TGTGCCAGCAGGCCGCAGGGGTGGTCCTACAATGAGCAGTTCTTC
12	TRBV3-1	many	TRBJ2-2	NA	CASSHGTGELFF	TGTGCCAGCAGCCACGGAACCGGGGAGCTGTTTTTT
17	TRBV3-1	few	TRBJ2-2	TRBD2	CASSQVTSGTHTGELFF	TGTGCCAGCAGCCAAGTAACTAGCGGGACTCACACCGGGGAGCTGTTTTTT
14	TRBV27	NA	TRBJ2-2	NA	CASSPGLFVGELFF	TGTGCCAGCAGCCCGGGACTGTTCGTCGGGGAGCTGTTTTTT
17	TRBV12-3/TRBV12-4	few	TRBJ2-3	TRBD2	CASSLDVASGRTDTQYF	TGTGCCAGCAGTTTAGACGTCGCTAGCGGGAGGACAGATACGCAGTATTTT
16	TRBV11-2	NA	TRBJ2-3	TRBD2	CASSLIAGGPFDTQYF	TGTGCCAGCAGCCTTATAGCGGGAGGGCCTTTCGATACGCAGTATTTT
14	TRBV2	NA	TRBJ1-5	NA	CASSEGEGGQPQHF	TGTGCCAGCAGTGAGGGGGAGGGAGGTCAGCCCCAGCATTTT
16	TRBV5-1	few	TRBJ2-7	TRBD1	CASSPGTAIDIYEQYF	TGCGCCAGCAGCCCTGGGACAGCTATTGATATCTACGAGCAGTACTTC
15	TRBV18	NA	TRBJ1-1	NA	CASSPPQGSGTEAFF	TGTGCCAGCTCACCACCACAGGGTTCGGGCACTGAAGCTTTCTTT
15	TRBV5-4	NA	TRBJ2-5	NA	CASSPDTGARETQYF	TGTGCCAGCAGCCCGGACACGGGGGCGAGGGAGACCCAGTACTTC
20	TRBV7-4	many	TRBJ1-5	TRBD1	CASSLPQTWGQPYSNQPQHF	TGTGCCAGCAGCTTACCCCAAACCTGGGGACAGCCCTATAGCAATCAGCCCCAGCATTTT
16	TRBV2	many	TRBJ1-1	NA	CASSELIGSAGGKAFF	TGTGCCAGCAGTGAACTAATTGGGTCCGCCGGGGGAAAAGCTTTCTTT
15	TRBV6-1	many	TRBJ1-1	NA	CASSVVRTGNTEAFF	TGTGCCAGCAGTGTGGTACGGACGGGGAACACTGAAGCTTTCTTT
15	TRBV7-2	NA	TRBJ2-3	TRBD2	CASSVSGGSTDTQYF	TGTGCCAGCAGCGTCTCGGGGGGGTCCACAGATACGCAGTATTTT
17	TRBV19	NA	TRBJ2-2	NA	CASSYGDRRTNTGELFF	TGTGCCAGTAGTTATGGGGACCGGAGAACGAACACCGGGGAGCTGTTTTTT
16	TRBV4-1	NA	TRBJ2-1	TRBD2	CASSHTAGVPHNEQFF	TGCGCCAGCAGCCATACAGCGGGAGTCCCCCACAATGAGCAGTTCTTC
16	TRBV4-1	few	TRBJ2-3	TRBD2	CASSQEEAGATDTQYF	TGCGCCAGCAGCCAAGAGGAAGCGGGAGCTACAGATACGCAGTATTTT
16	TRBV18	NA	TRBJ1-3	NA	CASSGDGLVSGNTIYF	TGTGCCAGCTCAGGGGACGGTCTAGTCTCTGGAAACACCATATATTTT
12	TRBV12-3/TRBV12-4	many	TRBJ1-2	NA	CASTSRYFGYTF	TGTGCCAGCACGTCTCGTTACTTCGGCTACACCTTC
18	TRBV6-1	many	TRBJ2-6	TRBD2	CASSPPSGGLIGANVLTF	TGTGCCAGCAGTCCCCCTTCGGGAGGTCTAATCGGGGCCAACGTCCTGACTTTC
15	TRBV12-3/TRBV12-4	many	TRBJ1-5	NA	CASSGRRYSNQPQHF	TGTGCCAGCTCCGGACGGAGATATAGCAATCAGCCCCAGCATTTT
11	TRBV28	few	TRBJ2-3	NA	CASSRGYTQYF	TGTGCCAGCAGTCGTGGCTATACGCAGTATTTT
13	TRBV5-1	NA	TRBJ2-2	NA	CASSLIEGRELFF	TGCGCCAGCAGCTTGATTGAAGGTCGGGAGCTGTTTTTT
18	TRBV6-5	few	TRBJ2-2	TRBD2	CASSWALLAGDWSGELFF	TGTGCCAGCAGTTGGGCATTACTAGCGGGAGATTGGTCGGGGGAGCTGTTTTTT
15	TRBV7-9	NA	TRBJ2-7	TRBD2	CASSSPAGTSYEQYF	TGTGCCAGCAGCTCCCCAGCGGGGACCTCCTACGAGCAGTACTTC
19	TRBV6-5	few	TRBJ2-2	TRBD2	CASSYFGTSGIRGTGELFF	TGTGCCAGCAGTTACTTCGGGACTAGCGGGATTCGCGGGACCGGGGAGCTGTTTTTT
13	TRBV7-9	NA	TRBJ2-2	NA	CASRDSYTGELFF	TGTGCCAGCAGGGACAGTTACACCGGGGAGCTGTTTTTT